This record covers a single TCR beta chain. No antigen is known for it. Method: immunoSEQ multiplex PCR; TCRdb's copy keeps in-frame clones and lacks some. The profile shows about 220,000 clones, 80% to 95% of them singletons. The entry originates in a study of cytomegalovirus exposure and HLA in healthy donors. Study-wide background: The roughly 110 validation repertoires were reported in a later analysis to have been generated on the same platform as the roughly 680 first-cohort repertoires. Study outcomes and limitations: TCR clusters originating in the first cohort tended to co-occur in the 100 to 150 validation repertoires, according to a later analysis. Overall, approximately 150 TCR beta chains were annotated as cytomegalovirus-associated. While the bulk of TCR sequences proved rare, some public TCRs turned up in many donors.

Trimming cost V 5 bases and J 6 bases; bases outside gene matches: 3. The CDR3 consists of 14 residues. Per germline, CDR1 SGHTA and CDR2 FQGTGA. This sequence was found in a young woman in good health and CMV-seronegative. The V gene is TRBV7-3, the J gene TRBJ2-1; 11 bases are shared with TRBD2. The sample consisted of PBMCs. CDR3 DNA: TGTGCCAGCAGCCTAGCGGGAGGCCCCAATGAGCAGTTCTTC. This gives the protein CASSLAGGPNEQFF.